Here is one T cell receptor beta chain with its context. The PCR had 60 Vbeta and 13 Jbeta primers. Sequencing used immunoSEQ multiplex PCR; TCRdb keeps in-frame clones, though not all of them. The top ten clones hold roughly 4.9% of a sample with some 170,000 clones, 80% to 90% of them seen once. The data were obtained in a study of cytomegalovirus exposure and HLA in healthy donors. At sampling all donors were nominally healthy, likely with unrecorded immune exposures. V lost 2 bases, J lost 1 base, and 2 bases stayed unmatched. This CDR3 spans 15 amino acids. The germline V gene has CDR1 MNHEY and CDR2 SVGAGI.

The rearrangement uses TRBV6-5 and TRBJ1-5; 7 bases agree with TRBD1. Sequences were obtained from PBMCs. The sequence came from a woman between 18 and 29 years old in good health and CMV-seropositive. CDR3 residues: CASSYRQGSNQPQHF. The CDR3 bases are TGTGCCAGCAGTTACAGACAGGGAAGCAATCAGCCCCAGCATTTT.